This passage covers 32 T cell receptor beta chains from one sample sequenced in a study of PD-L1 blockade in urothelial cancer. Here immunoSEQ multiplex PCR was the method, and the copy in TCRdb shows in-frame clones only, minus some. The data hold around 51,000 clones, with more than 75% observed a single time. The sequences come from PBMCs, collected around atezolizumab (anti-PD-L1) treatment. All receptors derive from a man aged 60-69 years with urothelial cancer.

A remark on this clone: The germline gene is not matched at one end of the junction; a read error may be the cause. The V and J genes are TRBV2 and TRBJ2-7, with no clear D. This CDR3 contains 12 residues. The germline CDR1 and CDR2 sequences are SNHLY and FYNNEI. CDR3 DNA: TGTGCCAGCAAAGGAGAAACCCCCGTATTGCACTTC. Translation gives CASKGETPVLHF.

This clone was seen repeatedly, ten times or more. The chain uses TRBV6-4 and TRBJ2-7; possible D gene TRBD1, 6 bases. The V gene's germline CDR1 is MRHNA and CDR2 SNTAGT. Trimming pared 0 bases from V and 2 bases from J, leaving 14 bases between. The CDR3 spans 16 residues. The CDR3 region is CASSDSQLDSTYEQYF. The CDR3 DNA reads TGTGCCAGCAGTGACTCTCAACTGGACAGTACCTACGAGCAGTACTTC.

The V gene is TRBV5-1, the J gene TRBJ2-1; D unresolved. Germline-derived CDR1 and CDR2 are SGHRS and YFSETQ. The CDR3 has 15 residues. The germline V and J ends were trimmed by 0 bases and 0 bases, with 7 bases remaining between them. The CDR3 sequence is CASSLVASSYNEQFF. In nucleotides, the CDR3 is TGCGCCAGCAGCTTGGTGGCTAGCTCCTACAATGAGCAGTTCTTC.

CDR3 nucleotide sequence: TGCGCCAGCAGCTTGACTAGCCCGAATGAGCAGTTCTTC. Translated, it gives CASSLTSPNEQFF. The chain employs TRBV5-1 and TRBJ2-1, with D possibly being TRBD2 (6 bases). Germline assignment: CDR1 SGHRS and CDR2 YFSETQ. The CDR3 has 13 residues. V dropped 1 base and J dropped 7 bases, with 9 bases sitting between them. The full variable domain, in which reference TRBV5-1 and TRBJ2-1 provide the parts outside the CDR3, is KAGVTQTPRYLIKTRGQQVTLSCSPISGHRSVSWYQQTPGQGLQFLFEYFSETQRNKGNFPGRFSGRQFSNSRSEMNVSTLELGDSALYLCASSLTSPNEQFFGPGTRLTVL.

The chain has TRBV11-2 and TRBJ2-5, with TRBD2 matching over 7 bases. Germline lookup yields CDR1 SGHAT and CDR2 FQNNGV. V shed 2 bases, J shed 2 bases, and the junction held 5 bases outside the gene matches. This CDR3 region has 15 residues. This CDR3 is CASSLFPSGQETQYF. The CDR3 DNA reads as TGTGCCAGCAGCTTATTTCCTAGCGGTCAAGAGACCCAGTACTTC.

The chain uses TRBV18 and TRBJ1-2; D not certain. This CDR3 contains 12 residues. The ends were cut back, 3 bases at V and 1 base at J, with 3 bases in the middle. Per the germline V gene, CDR1 is KGHSH and CDR2 is LQKENI. The CDR3 spells CASSPYNYGYTF. As DNA, the CDR3 is TGTGCCAGCTCACCGTATAACTATGGCTACACCTTC.

This sequence joins TRBV7-9 and TRBJ2-3, with TRBD2 matching 12 bases. The germline CDR1 and CDR2 sequences are SEHNR and FQNEAQ (reference sequence). V trimming: 0 bases; J trimming: 4 bases; junction bases outside the gene matches: 8. This CDR3 has 18 residues. Here the CDR3 reads CASSLATSGGPRADTQYF. The CDR3 nucleotides are TGTGCCAGCAGCTTAGCTACTAGCGGGGGGCCTAGGGCAGATACGCAGTATTTT.

This chain links TRBV19 with TRBJ1-5; D possibly corresponds to TRBD1 (5 bases). Germline V gene sequence: CDR1 LNHDA, CDR2 SQIVND (reference sequence). The CDR3 is 15 residues long. V was cut by 5 bases and J by 2 bases, with 13 bases left in between. The chain's CDR3 is CASSQDGGGNQPQHF. As DNA, the CDR3 is TGTGCCAGTAGTCAAGACGGAGGGGGCAATCAGCCCCAGCATTTT. Full variable domain (remainder filled in from reference TRBV19 and TRBJ1-5): DGGITQSPKYLFRKEGQNVTLSCEQNLNHDAMYWYRQDPGQGLRLIYYSQIVNDFQKGDIAEGYSVSREKKESFPLTVTSAQKNPTAFYLCASSQDGGGNQPQHFGDGTRLSIL.

The rearrangement uses TRBV7-3 and TRBJ2-1; 9 bases match TRBD2. V lost 3 bases to trimming and J lost 0 bases; unmatched junction nucleotides: 15. CDR3 size: 20 residues. The germline V gene has CDR1 SGHTA and CDR2 FQGTGA. CDR3 DNA sequence: TGTGCCAGCAGCTTGCCGGGACTAGCCCGAAGAATTGACTCCTACAATGAGCAGTTCTTC. The encoded protein is CASSLPGLARRIDSYNEQFF.

The rearrangement links TRBV4-2 to TRBJ2-7; the D gene is possibly TRBD2 (5 bases). Germline V CDR1 and CDR2: LGHNA, YNFKEQ. The V end was cut by 0 bases, the J end by 3 bases, with 12 bases between. This CDR3 contains 15 residues. Here the CDR3 DNA reads TGTGCCAGCAGCCAAGAAACTAGTCATTTCTACGAGCAGTACTTC. Its translation: CASSQETSHFYEQYF.

This clone was recorded a few times. The CDR3 reads CASSPGSRPAFEAFF. The DNA of the CDR3 is TGTGCCAGCAGCCCGGGATCGAGACCCGCCTTTGAAGCTTTCTTT. The chain recombines TRBV7-2 with TRBJ1-1; the D is unclear. V lost 5 bases to trimming and J lost 7 bases, with 20 bases between them. Germline V gene lookup returns CDR1 SGHTA and CDR2 FQGNSA. This CDR3 contains 15 residues.

The gene calls are TRBV28 and TRBJ2-1, with 9 bases identical to TRBD1. The CDR3 contains 14 residues. Losses at the gene ends were 7 bases for V and 8 bases for J; bases not matched to a gene: 9. The germline V gene has CDR1 MDHEN and CDR2 SYDVKM. The CDR3 loop reads CASTRQGVMDEQFF. DNA for the CDR3: TGTGCCAGCACCCGACAGGGGGTTATGGATGAGCAGTTCTTC. Variable domain in full (rest from reference TRBV28 and TRBJ2-1): DVKVTQSSRYLVKRTGEKVFLECVQDMDHENMFWYRQDPGLGLRLIYFSYDVKMKEKGDIPEGYSVSREKKERFSLILESASTNQTSMYLCASTRQGVMDEQFFGPGTRLTVL.

The chain uses TRBV18 and TRBJ1-3; no reliable D call. The germline gives CDR1 KGHSH, CDR2 LQKENI. The CDR3 length is 14 residues. V gave up 2 bases and J gave up 0 bases, with 5 bases separating them. CDR3 coding DNA: TGTGCCAGCTCACCAGGCCTCTCTGGAAACACCATATATTTT. It codes for CASSPGLSGNTIYF.

The chain recombines TRBV18 with TRBJ2-1; 15 positions agree with TRBD2. This CDR3 region has 17 residues. Germline CDR1 reads KGHSH; CDR2 reads LQKENI. After removal of 2 bases from V and 6 bases from J, the junction contained 5 bases not matched to a gene. CDR3 residues: CASSPFGGLAGGNEQFF. The CDR3 DNA is TGTGCCAGCTCACCATTCGGGGGACTAGCGGGGGGCAATGAGCAGTTCTTC.

This chain connects TRBV7-3 to TRBJ2-2, with 9 bases that match TRBD2. The V gene's germline CDR1 is SGHTA and CDR2 FQGTGA. CDR3 length: 17 amino acids. With 5 bases clipped from V and 4 bases from J, the junction kept 11 bases outside the gene matches. The CDR3 loop is CASSPKGGRALTGELFF. CDR3 coding DNA: TGTGCCAGCAGCCCGAAGGGCGGGAGGGCCCTCACCGGGGAGCTGTTTTTT.

The chain combines TRBV7-3 with TRBJ2-1; no clear D. The V end was cut by 6 bases, the J end by 5 bases, with 11 bases between. The CDR3 loop spans 13 amino acids. Germline V gene sequence: CDR1 SGHTA, CDR2 FQGTGA. The CDR3 sequence is CASSRDLNNEQFF. DNA of the CDR3: TGTGCCAGCAGTCGTGACTTGAACAATGAGCAGTTCTTC.

This rearrangement joins TRBV28 to TRBJ2-4; perhaps TRBD1 as D (5 bases). The germline V gene encodes CDR1 MDHEN and CDR2 SYDVKM. The length of the CDR3 is 20 residues. V lost 7 bases to trimming and J lost 2 bases, with 30 bases between them. The DNA for the CDR3 is TGTGCCAGCAATATAGGGGCTTATCACCACCGCCGGGTTTCCAAAAACATTCAGTACTTC. Translating it yields CASNIGAYHHRRVSKNIQYF. The variable domain in full, completed from reference TRBV28 and TRBJ2-4, reads DVKVTQSSRYLVKRTGEKVFLECVQDMDHENMFWYRQDPGLGLRLIYFSYDVKMKEKGDIPEGYSVSREKKERFSLILESASTNQTSMYLCASNIGAYHHRRVSKNIQYFGAGTRLSVL.

V gene TRBV5-8 combines with J gene TRBJ2-5; D unresolved. This CDR3 spans 12 amino acids. Trimming pared 0 bases from V and 5 bases from J, leaving 5 bases between. Germline V lookup: CDR1 SGHTS, CDR2 YDEGEE. For the CDR3, the DNA is TGTGCCAGCAGCTTGGTCGGGGAGACCCAGTACTTC. Protein sequence: CASSLVGETQYF.

This clone has just a few counts. J is TRBJ2-7 and V is TRBV29-1, with D maybe TRBD1 (6 bases). The CDR3 contains 14 residues. V was clipped by 5 bases and J by 2 bases, with 16 bases between them. Looked up from germline, CDR1 is SQVTM and CDR2 is ANQGSEA. The CDR3 DNA reads as TGCAGCGTTAGCACCGGGACACTAACCTACGAGCAGTACTTC. It translates to CSVSTGTLTYEQYF.

The chain links TRBV7-3 to TRBJ2-5; a weak D match, TRBD2 (5 bases). Germline CDR1 is SGHTA and CDR2 is FQGTGA. This CDR3 has 15 residues. Trimming removed 2 bases from V and 1 base from J, with 11 bases in between. CDR3 amino acids: CASSLSSGFQETQYF. CDR3 bases: TGTGCCAGCAGCTTATCATCGGGATTCCAAGAGACCCAGTACTTC.

The chain uses TRBV19 and TRBJ2-1, with TRBD2 matching 9 bases. The V gene end was trimmed by 4 bases and the J gene end by 8 bases; junction bases not matched to a gene: 6. The CDR3 has 14 residues. CDR1 is LNHDA and CDR2 is SQIVND in the germline V gene (reference sequence). The CDR3: CASSKASGIDEQFF. The DNA for the CDR3 is TGTGCCAGTAGTAAGGCTAGCGGGATTGATGAGCAGTTCTTC.

V and J are TRBV6-5 and TRBJ2-1, with 8 bases aligning to TRBD2. The V and J ends lost 4 bases and 8 bases, in that order; junction bases with no gene match: 13. The length of the CDR3 is 16 residues. Germline CDR1 is MNHEY and CDR2 is SVGAGI. CDR3 amino acids: CASSSNRGGPRDEQFF. DNA for the CDR3: TGTGCCAGCAGTTCGAACCGCGGGGGGCCCCGGGATGAGCAGTTCTTC.

CDR3 coding DNA: TGCGCCAGCCGCCAGGGACAGCAAGAGACCCAGTACTTC. Translation gives CASRQGQQETQYF. The rearrangement joins TRBV5-1 to TRBJ2-5, with 7 bases identical to TRBD1. J was trimmed by 2 bases and V by 7 bases; bases with no gene match: 5. CDR3 length equals 13 residues. CDR1 SGHRS and CDR2 YFSETQ come from the germline V gene. Using reference TRBV5-1 and TRBJ2-5 for the parts outside the CDR3, the full variable domain is KAGVTQTPRYLIKTRGQQVTLSCSPISGHRSVSWYQQTPGQGLQFLFEYFSETQRNKGNFPGRFSGRQFSNSRSEMNVSTLELGDSALYLCASRQGQQETQYFGPGTRLLVL.

This chain uses TRBV4-1 with TRBJ1-1, with TRBD1 matching over 7 bases. Germline CDR1 and CDR2: MGHRA and YSYEKL. This CDR3 has 15 amino acids. With V trimmed by 1 base and J by 3 bases, 5 bases remained unmatched. Here the CDR3 reads CASSQGDRADTEAFF. The CDR3 bases are TGCGCCAGCAGCCAAGGTGACAGGGCTGACACTGAAGCTTTCTTT.

V is TRBV15 and J is TRBJ2-1; D is possibly TRBD2 (6 bases). From germline, CDR1 is LNHNV and CDR2 YYDKDF (reference sequence). This CDR3 has 16 amino acids. V shed 3 bases and J shed 8 bases, with 20 bases lying between them. CDR3 residues: CATSSDRRGGADEQFF. CDR3 coding DNA: TGTGCCACCAGCAGTGATCGACGGGGAGGAGCGGATGAGCAGTTCTTC.

The genes are TRBV6-1 and TRBJ1-1, with D unclear. Germline V gene data show CDR1 as MNHNS and CDR2 as SASEGT. This CDR3 comprises 13 residues. Trimming took off 6 bases at V and 1 base at J, with 9 bases between the two ends. CDR3 coding DNA: TGTGCCAGCAGATTTTCAGGGAACACTGAAGCTTTCTTT. Amino acids: CASRFSGNTEAFF.

The V call is TRBV13, the J call TRBJ2-6, with D perhaps TRBD1 (6 bases). Looked up from germline, CDR1 is PRHDT and CDR2 is FYEKMQ (reference sequence). V lost 5 bases and J 2 bases, leaving 10 bases between the germline ends. The CDR3 is 15 amino acids. In DNA, the CDR3 is TGTGCCAGCAGCGTACAGGGAGCTGGGGCCAACGTCCTGACTTTC. Amino acids: CASSVQGAGANVLTF.

V and J are TRBV5-5 and TRBJ2-7; no clear D gene. The CDR3 extends over 13 amino acids. Trimming pared 0 bases from V and 6 bases from J, leaving 10 bases between. CDR1 is SGHKS and CDR2 is YYEKEE in the germline V gene (reference sequence). CDR3 residues: CASSLGWFGEQYF. In DNA, the CDR3 is TGTGCCAGCAGCTTGGGCTGGTTCGGCGAGCAGTACTTC.

V usage is TRBV6-5 and J usage is TRBJ2-2; D is undetermined. CDR3 size: 14 residues. Germline loops: CDR1 MNHEY, CDR2 SVGAGI. V shed 2 bases and J shed 6 bases, with 10 bases lying between them. CDR3 in amino acids: CASSYPSVAGELFF. DNA for the CDR3: TGTGCCAGCAGTTACCCGAGTGTGGCCGGGGAGCTGTTTTTT.

The chain carries TRBV19 and TRBJ1-4; D unresolved. V lost 4 bases to trimming and J lost 0 bases, with 9 bases between them. The germline V gene encodes CDR1 LNHDA and CDR2 SQIVND (reference sequence). The CDR3 covers 15 residues. The CDR3 nucleotides are TGTGCCAGTAGTACTGACGGGGCAACTAATGAAAAACTGTTTTTT. Translation gives CASSTDGATNEKLFF.

The sample holds one count of this clone. CDR3 DNA sequence: TGTGCCAGCAGTTACTCCCCGGGCTCTGGAAACACCATATATTTT. This sequence encodes CASSYSPGSGNTIYF. The chain couples TRBV6-5 to TRBJ1-3; D gene uncertain. The CDR3 is 15 amino acids. V lost 0 bases, J lost 0 bases, and 6 bases lay in between. The V gene's germline CDR1 is MNHEY and CDR2 SVGAGI.

CDR3 in amino acids: CASRSTGGTGELFF. The CDR3 bases are TGTGCCAGCAGGTCGACGGGGGGTACCGGGGAGCTGTTTTTT. V usage is TRBV27 and J usage is TRBJ2-2; 7 bases map to TRBD2. J lost 5 bases, V lost 6 bases, and 6 bases had no gene match. Germline V lookup: CDR1 MNHEY, CDR2 SMNVEV (reference sequence). This CDR3 comprises 14 residues.